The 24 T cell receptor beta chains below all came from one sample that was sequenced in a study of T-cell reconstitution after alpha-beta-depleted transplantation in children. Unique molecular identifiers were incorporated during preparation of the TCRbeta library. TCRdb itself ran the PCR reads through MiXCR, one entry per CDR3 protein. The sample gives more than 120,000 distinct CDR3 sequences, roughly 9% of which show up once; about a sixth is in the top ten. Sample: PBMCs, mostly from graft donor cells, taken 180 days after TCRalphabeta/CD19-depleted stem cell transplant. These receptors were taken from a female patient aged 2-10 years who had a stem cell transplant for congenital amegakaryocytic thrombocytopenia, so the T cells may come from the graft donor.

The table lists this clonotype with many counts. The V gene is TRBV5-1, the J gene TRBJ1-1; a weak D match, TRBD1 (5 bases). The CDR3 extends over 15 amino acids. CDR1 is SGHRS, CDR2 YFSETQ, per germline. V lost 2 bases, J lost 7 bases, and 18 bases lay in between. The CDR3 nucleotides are TGCGCCAGCAGCTTTAAGGGGCGAACCTTCAATGAAGCTTTCTTT. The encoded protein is CASSFKGRTFNEAFF.

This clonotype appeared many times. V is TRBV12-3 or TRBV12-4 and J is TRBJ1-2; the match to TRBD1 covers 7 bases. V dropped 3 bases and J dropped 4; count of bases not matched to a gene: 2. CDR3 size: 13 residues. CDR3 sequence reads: CASSLTGSYGYTF. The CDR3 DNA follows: TGTGCCAGCAGTTTGACAGGGAGCTATGGCTACACCTTC.

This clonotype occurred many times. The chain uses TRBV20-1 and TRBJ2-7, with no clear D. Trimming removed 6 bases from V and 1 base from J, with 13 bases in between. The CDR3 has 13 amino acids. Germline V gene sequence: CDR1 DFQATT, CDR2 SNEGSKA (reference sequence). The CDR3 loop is CSAGGLTSYEQYF. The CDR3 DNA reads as TGCAGTGCGGGTGGTCTCACATCCTACGAGCAGTACTTC.

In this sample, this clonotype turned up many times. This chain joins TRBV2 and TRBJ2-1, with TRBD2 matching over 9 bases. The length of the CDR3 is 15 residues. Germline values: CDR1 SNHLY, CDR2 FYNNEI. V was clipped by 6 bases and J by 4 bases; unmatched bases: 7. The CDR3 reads CASRGRSGGYNEQFF. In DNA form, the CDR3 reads TGTGCCAGCAGGGGGAGAAGCGGGGGGTACAATGAGCAGTTCTTC.

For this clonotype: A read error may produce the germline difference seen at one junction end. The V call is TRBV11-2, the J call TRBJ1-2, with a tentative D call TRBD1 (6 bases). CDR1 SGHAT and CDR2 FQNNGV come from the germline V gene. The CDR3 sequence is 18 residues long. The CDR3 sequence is CVSSFFLKQGTSNYGYTF. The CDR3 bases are TGTGTCAGCAGCTTTTTCCTCAAACAGGGAACCAGCAACTATGGCTATACCTTC. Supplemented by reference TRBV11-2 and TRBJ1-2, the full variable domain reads EAGVAQSPRYKIIEKRQSVAFWCNPISGHATLYWYQQILGQGPKLLIQFQNNGVVDDSQLPKDRFSAERLKGVDSTLKIQPAKLEDSAVYLCVSSFFLKQGTSNYGYTFGSGTRLTVV.

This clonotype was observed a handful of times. The CDR3 protein is CASSSRAKQYF. In DNA form, the CDR3 reads TGTGCCAGCAGCTCAAGAGCGAAGCAGTACTTC. The chain combines TRBV6-2 or TRBV6-3 with TRBJ2-7; unclear D gene. The CDR3 totals 11 residues. Trimming cost V 6 bases and J 8 bases, with 11 bases left between them. CDR1 and CDR2 (germline): MNHEY, SVGEGT.

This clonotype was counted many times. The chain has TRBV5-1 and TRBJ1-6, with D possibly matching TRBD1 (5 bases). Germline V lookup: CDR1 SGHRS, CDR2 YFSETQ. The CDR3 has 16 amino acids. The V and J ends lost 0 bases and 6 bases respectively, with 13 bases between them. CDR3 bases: TGCGCCAGCAGCTTGGGAAGGGGCTGGGGTAATTCACCCCTCCACTTT. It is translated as CASSLGRGWGNSPLHF.

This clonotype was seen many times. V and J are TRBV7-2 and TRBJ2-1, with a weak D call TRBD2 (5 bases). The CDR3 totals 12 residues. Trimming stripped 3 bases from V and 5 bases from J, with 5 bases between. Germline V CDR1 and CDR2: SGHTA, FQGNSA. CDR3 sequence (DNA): TGTGCCAGCAGCTTCGGGAACAATGAGCAGTTCTTC. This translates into CASSFGNNEQFF.

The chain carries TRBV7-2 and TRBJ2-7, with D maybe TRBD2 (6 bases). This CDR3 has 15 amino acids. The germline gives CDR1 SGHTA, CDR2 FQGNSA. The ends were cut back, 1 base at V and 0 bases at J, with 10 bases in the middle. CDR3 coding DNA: TGTGCCAGCAGCTTAGTCGCGGAGGGCTCCTACGAGCAGTACTTC. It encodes CASSLVAEGSYEQYF.

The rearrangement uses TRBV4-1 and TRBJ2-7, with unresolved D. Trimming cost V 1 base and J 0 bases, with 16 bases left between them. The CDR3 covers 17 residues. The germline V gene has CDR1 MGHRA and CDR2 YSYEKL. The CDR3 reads CASSQVFVGISSYEQYF. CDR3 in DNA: TGCGCCAGCAGCCAAGTTTTTGTAGGAATTAGCTCCTACGAGCAGTACTTC.

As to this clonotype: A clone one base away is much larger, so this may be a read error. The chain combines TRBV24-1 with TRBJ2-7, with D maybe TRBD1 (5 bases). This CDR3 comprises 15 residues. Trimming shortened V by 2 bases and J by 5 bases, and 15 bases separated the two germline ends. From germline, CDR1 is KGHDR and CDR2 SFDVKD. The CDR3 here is CATSDSWAGHHEQYF. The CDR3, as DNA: TGTGCCACCAGTGATTCATGGGCAGGGCACCACGAGCAGTACTTC.

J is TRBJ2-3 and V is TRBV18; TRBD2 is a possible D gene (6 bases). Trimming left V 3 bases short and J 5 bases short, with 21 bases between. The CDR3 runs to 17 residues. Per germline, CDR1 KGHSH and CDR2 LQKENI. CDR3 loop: CASSPDAWGESKDTQYF. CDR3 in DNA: TGTGCCAGCTCACCGGATGCTTGGGGGGAGTCGAAAGATACGCAGTATTTT.

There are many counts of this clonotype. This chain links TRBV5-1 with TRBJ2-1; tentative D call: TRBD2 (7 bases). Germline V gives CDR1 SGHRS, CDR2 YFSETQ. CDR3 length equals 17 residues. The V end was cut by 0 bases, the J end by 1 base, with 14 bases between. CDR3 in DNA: TGCGCCAGCAGCTTGGTTGGGGGGGCGGTTTCCTACAATGAGCAGTTCTTC. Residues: CASSLVGGAVSYNEQFF.

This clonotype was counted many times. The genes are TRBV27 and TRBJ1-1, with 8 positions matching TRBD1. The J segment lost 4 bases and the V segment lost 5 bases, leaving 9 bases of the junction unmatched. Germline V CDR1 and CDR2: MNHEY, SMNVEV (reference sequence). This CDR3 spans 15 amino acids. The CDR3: CASSPWTGRFTEAFF. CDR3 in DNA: TGTGCCAGCAGTCCGTGGACAGGGAGGTTCACTGAAGCTTTCTTT.

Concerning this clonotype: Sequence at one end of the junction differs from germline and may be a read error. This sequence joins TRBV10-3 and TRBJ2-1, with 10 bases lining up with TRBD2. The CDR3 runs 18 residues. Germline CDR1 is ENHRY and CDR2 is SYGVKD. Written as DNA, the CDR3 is TGTGCCTTCAGTTTCATCGGTACTCGGAGCGGGAGGGACAATGAGCAGTTCTTC. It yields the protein CAFSFIGTRSGRDNEQFF.

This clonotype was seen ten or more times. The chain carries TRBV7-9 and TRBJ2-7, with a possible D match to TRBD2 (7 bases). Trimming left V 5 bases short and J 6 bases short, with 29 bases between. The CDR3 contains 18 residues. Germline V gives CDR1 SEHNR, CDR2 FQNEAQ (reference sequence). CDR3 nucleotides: TGTGCCAGCAGCCCTTTCGGGAGGTCCAATGGACAGCCCTCCGAGCAGTACTTC. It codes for CASSPFGRSNGQPSEQYF.

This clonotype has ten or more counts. In DNA form, the CDR3 reads TGTGCCAGCAGCCCTCCTCGCCATTGGAGGTACAATGAGCAGTTCTTC. Translation gives CASSPPRHWRYNEQFF. The chain is built from TRBV3-1 and TRBJ2-1; D is perhaps TRBD2 (5 bases). The CDR3 length is 16 residues. The germline CDR1 and CDR2 sequences are LGHDT and YNNKEL (reference sequence). The ends were cut back, 4 bases at V and 4 bases at J, with 17 bases in the middle.

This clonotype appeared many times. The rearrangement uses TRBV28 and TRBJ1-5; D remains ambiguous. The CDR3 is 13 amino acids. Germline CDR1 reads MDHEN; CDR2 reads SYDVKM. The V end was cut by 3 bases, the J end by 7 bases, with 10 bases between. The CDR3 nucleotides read TGTGCCAGCAGTTTTCGGGTACGGCAGCCCCAGCATTTT. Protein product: CASSFRVRQPQHF.

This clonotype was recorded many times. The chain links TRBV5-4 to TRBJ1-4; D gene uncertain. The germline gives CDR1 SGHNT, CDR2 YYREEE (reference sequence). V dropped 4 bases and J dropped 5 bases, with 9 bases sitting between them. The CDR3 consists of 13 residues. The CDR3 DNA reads TGTGCCAGCAGCGGCGACGTGAATGAAAAACTGTTTTTT. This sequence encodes CASSGDVNEKLFF. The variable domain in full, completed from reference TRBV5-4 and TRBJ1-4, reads ETGVTQSPTHLIKTRGQQVTLRCSSQSGHNTVSWYQQALGQGPQFIFQYYREEENGRGNFPPRFSGLQFPNYSSELNVNALELDDSALYLCASSGDVNEKLFFGSGTQLSVL.

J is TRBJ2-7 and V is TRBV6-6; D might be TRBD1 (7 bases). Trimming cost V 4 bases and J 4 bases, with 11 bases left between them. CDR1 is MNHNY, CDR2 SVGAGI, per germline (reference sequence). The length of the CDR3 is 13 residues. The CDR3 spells CASSSTGTYEQYF. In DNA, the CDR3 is TGTGCCAGCAGTTCGACAGGGACTTACGAGCAGTACTTC.

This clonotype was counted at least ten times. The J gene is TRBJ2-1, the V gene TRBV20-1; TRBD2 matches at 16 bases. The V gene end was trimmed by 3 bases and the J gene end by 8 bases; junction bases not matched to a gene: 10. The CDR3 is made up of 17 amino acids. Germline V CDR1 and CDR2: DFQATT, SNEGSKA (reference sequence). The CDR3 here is CSARGGTSGRAIDEQFF. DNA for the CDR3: TGCAGTGCTAGGGGAGGGACTAGCGGGAGGGCCATCGATGAGCAGTTCTTC.

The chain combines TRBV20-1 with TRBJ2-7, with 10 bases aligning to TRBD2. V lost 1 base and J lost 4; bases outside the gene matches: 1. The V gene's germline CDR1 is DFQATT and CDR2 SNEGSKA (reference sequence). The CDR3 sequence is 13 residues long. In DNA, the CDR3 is TGCAGTGCTAGAGCTAGCGGGGGTTACGAGCAGTACTTC. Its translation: CSARASGGYEQYF.

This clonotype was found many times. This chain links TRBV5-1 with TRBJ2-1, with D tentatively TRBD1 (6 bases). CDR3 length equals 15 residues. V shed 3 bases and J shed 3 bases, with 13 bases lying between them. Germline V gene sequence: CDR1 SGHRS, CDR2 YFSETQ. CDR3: CASSSADRIYNEQFF. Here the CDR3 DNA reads TGCGCCAGCAGCTCGGCCGACAGGATCTACAATGAGCAGTTCTTC.

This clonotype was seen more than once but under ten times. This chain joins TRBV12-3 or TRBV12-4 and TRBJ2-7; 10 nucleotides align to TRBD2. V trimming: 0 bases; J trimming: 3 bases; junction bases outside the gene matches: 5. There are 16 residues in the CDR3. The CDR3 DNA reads TGTGCCAGCAGTTTAGCGCTGGTAGCGGGAGGCTACGAGCAGTACTTC. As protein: CASSLALVAGGYEQYF.